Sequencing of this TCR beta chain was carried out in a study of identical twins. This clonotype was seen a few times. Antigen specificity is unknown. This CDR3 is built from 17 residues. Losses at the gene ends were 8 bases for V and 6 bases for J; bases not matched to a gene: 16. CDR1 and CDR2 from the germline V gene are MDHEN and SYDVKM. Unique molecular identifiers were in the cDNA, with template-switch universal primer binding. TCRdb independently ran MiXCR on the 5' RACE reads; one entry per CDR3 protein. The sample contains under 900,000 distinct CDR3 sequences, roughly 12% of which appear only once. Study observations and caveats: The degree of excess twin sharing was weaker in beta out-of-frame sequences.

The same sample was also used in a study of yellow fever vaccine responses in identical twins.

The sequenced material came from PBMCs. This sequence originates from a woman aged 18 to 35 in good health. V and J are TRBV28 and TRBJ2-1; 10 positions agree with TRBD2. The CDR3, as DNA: TGTGCCAGCGCCCGCACCTCCCCTTGGACTAGCGGCAATGAGCAGTTCTTC. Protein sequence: CASARTSPWTSGNEQFF.